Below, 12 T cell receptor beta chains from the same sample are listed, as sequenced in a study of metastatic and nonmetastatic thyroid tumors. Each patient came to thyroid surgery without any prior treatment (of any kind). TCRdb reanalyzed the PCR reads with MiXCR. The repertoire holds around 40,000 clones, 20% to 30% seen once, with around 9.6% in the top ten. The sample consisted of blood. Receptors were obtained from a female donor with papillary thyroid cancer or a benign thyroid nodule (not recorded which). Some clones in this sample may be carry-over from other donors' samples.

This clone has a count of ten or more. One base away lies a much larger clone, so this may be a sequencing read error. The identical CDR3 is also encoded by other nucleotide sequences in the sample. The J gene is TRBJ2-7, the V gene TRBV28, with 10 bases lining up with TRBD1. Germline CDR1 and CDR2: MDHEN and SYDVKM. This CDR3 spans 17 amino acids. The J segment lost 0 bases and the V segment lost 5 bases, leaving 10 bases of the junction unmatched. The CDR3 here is CASSPLIGTGDSYEQYF. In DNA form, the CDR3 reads TGTGCCAGCAGTCCTTTAATCGGGACAGGGGACTCCTACGAGCAGTACTTC.

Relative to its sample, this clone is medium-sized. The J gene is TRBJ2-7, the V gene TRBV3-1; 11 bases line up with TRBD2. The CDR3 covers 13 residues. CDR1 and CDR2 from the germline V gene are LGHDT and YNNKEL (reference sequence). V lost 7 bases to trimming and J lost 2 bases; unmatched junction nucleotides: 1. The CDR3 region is CASKGLAAYEQYF. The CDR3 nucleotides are TGTGCCAGCAAGGGACTAGCGGCCTACGAGCAGTACTTC.

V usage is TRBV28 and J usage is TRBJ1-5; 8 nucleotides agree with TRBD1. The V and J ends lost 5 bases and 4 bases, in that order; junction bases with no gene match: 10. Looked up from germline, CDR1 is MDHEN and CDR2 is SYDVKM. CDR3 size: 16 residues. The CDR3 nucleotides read TGTGCCAGCAGTCCCTTCAGGGGGCAGGGGAATCAGCCCCAGCATTTT. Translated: CASSPFRGQGNQPQHF.

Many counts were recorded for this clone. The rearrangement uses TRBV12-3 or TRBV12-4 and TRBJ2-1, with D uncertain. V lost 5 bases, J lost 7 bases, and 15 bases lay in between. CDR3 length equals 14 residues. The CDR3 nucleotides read TGTGCCAGCAGTCCTACGCCCCCACAAAATGAGCAGTTCTTC. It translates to CASSPTPPQNEQFF.

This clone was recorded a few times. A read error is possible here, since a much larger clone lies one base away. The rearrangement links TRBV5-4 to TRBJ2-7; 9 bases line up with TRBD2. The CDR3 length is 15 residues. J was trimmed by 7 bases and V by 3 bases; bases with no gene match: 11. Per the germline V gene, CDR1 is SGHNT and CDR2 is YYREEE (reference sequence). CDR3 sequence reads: CASSSAEGLAREQYF. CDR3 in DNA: TGTGCCAGCAGCTCGGCGGAGGGACTAGCTAGGGAGCAGTACTTC.

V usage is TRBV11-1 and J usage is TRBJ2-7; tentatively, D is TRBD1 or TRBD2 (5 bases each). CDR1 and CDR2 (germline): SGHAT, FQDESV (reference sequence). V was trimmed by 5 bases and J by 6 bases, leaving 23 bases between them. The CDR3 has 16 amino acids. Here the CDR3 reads CASSNRRYPLGLEQYF. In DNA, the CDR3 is TGTGCCAGCAGCAACAGGAGGTACCCGCTTGGTCTCGAGCAGTACTTC. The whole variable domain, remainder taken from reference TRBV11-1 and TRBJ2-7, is EAEVAQSPRYKITEKSQAVAFWCDPISGHATLYWYRQILGQGPELLVQFQDESVVDDSQLPKDRFSAERLKGVDSTLKIQPAELGDSAMYLCASSNRRYPLGLEQYFGPGTRLTVT.

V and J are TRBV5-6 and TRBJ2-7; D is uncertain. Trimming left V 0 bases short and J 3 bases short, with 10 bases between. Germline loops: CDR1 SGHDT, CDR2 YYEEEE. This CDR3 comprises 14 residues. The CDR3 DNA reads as TGTGCCAGCAGCTTGGAAGGGAAATACTACGAGCAGTACTTC. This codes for CASSLEGKYYEQYF.

CDR3 sequence (DNA): TGCAGTGCTAGAGCAGGGAGCAGGGGGAATCAGCCCCAGCATTTT. It yields the protein CSARAGSRGNQPQHF. The genes are TRBV20-1 and TRBJ1-5, with 7 bases that match TRBD1. Trimming cost V 1 base and J 4 bases; bases outside gene matches: 7. Per germline, CDR1 DFQATT and CDR2 SNEGSKA (reference sequence). The CDR3 sequence is 15 residues long.

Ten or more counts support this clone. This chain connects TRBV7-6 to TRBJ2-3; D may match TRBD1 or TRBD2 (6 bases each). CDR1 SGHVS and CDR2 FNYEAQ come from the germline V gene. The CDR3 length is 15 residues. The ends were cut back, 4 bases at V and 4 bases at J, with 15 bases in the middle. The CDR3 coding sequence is TGTGCCAGCAGCTCTTTGGGGGCGGGGTCAGATACGCAGTATTTT. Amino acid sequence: CASSSLGAGSDTQYF.

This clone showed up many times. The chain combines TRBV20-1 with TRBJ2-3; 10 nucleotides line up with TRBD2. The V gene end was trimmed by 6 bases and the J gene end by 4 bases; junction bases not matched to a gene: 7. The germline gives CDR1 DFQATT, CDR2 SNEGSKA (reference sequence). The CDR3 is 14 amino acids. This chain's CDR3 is CSANLAGESDTQYF. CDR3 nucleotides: TGCAGTGCGAACCTAGCGGGGGAGTCAGATACGCAGTATTTT.

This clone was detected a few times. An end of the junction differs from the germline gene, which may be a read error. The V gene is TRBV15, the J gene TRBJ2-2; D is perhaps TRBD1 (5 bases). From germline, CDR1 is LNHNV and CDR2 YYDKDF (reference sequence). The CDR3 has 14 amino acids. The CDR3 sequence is CAIRVQVSTGELFF. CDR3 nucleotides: TGTGCCATCAGAGTACAGGTATCCACCGGTGAGCTGTTTTTT. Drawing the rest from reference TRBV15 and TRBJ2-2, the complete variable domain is DAMVIQNPRYQVTQFGKPVTLSCSQTLNHNVMYWYQQKSSQAPKLLFHYYDKDFNNEADTPDNFQSRRPNTSFCFLDIRSPGLGDTAMYLCAIRVQVSTGELFFGEGSRLTVL.

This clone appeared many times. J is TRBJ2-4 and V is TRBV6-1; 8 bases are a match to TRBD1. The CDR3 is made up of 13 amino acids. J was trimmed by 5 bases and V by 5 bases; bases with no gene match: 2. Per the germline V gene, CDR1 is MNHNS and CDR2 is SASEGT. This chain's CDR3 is CASSQGAQNIQYF. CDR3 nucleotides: TGTGCCAGCAGTCAGGGGGCGCAAAACATTCAGTACTTC.